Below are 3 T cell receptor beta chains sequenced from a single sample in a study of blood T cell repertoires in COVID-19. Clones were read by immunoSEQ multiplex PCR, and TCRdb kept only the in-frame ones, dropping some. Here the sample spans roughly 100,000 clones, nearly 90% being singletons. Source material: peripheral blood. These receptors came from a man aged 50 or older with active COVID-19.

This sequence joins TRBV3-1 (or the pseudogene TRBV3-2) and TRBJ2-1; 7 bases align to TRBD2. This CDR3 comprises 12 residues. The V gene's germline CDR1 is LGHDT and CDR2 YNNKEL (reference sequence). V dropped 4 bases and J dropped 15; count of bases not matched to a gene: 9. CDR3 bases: TGTGCCAGCAGCCCCAAACCGGGACTAATGTTCTTC. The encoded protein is CASSPKPGLMFF.

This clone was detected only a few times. The CDR3 here is CASSFYGGTNEKLFF. CDR3 sequence (DNA): TGTGCCAGCAGCTTTTACGGCGGAACTAATGAAAAACTGTTTTTT. V and J are TRBV7-2 and TRBJ1-4; D remains ambiguous. V lost 3 bases to trimming and J lost 1 base, with 9 bases between them. CDR1 is SGHTA, CDR2 FQGNSA, per germline. This CDR3 is built from 15 residues. Supplemented by reference TRBV7-2 and TRBJ1-4, the full variable domain reads GAGVSQSPSNKVTEKGKDVELRCDPISGHTALYWYRQSLGQGLEFLIYFQGNSAPDKSGLPSDRFSAERTGGSVSTLTIQRTQQEDSAVYLCASSFYGGTNEKLFFGSGTQLSVL.

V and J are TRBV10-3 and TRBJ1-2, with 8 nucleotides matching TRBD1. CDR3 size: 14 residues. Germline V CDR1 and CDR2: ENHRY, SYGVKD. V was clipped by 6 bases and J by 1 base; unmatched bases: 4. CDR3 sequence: CAIRGTGDNYGYTF. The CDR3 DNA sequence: TGTGCCATCAGGGGGACAGGCGATAACTATGGCTACACCTTC.